The next 21 T cell receptor beta chains were all read from a single sample in a study of CD8 T cells in ankylosing spondylitis. TCRdb reanalysed the 5' RACE reads using MiXCR and keeps one entry per CDR3 protein. The table shows a few hundred thousand distinct CDR3 sequences, with about a fifth occurring only once. Sequenced material: blood, either unsorted or a sorted T cell fraction (not recorded which). All receptors come from a female donor with ankylosing spondylitis or in good health (not recorded which).

This clonotype has just a few counts. The J gene is TRBJ1-5, the V gene TRBV28; D is ambiguous. CDR3 length equals 13 residues. Germline V lookup: CDR1 MDHEN, CDR2 SYDVKM. Trimming took off 1 base at V and 6 bases at J, with 7 bases between the two ends. CDR3 bases: TGTGCCAGCAGTTTATCCGGGCCTCAGCCCCAGCATTTT. Encoded protein: CASSLSGPQPQHF.

The sample holds a few counts of this clonotype. V is TRBV28 and J is TRBJ2-3, with 12 bases aligning to TRBD2. The V gene's germline CDR1 is MDHEN and CDR2 SYDVKM. This CDR3 contains 13 residues. The V segment lost 10 bases and the J segment 9 bases; nucleotides outside the gene matches: 8. The CDR3 here is CATETSGSNTQYF. The CDR3 DNA reads as TGTGCCACCGAGACTAGCGGGAGTAACACGCAGTATTTT. Complete variable domain (other parts from reference TRBV28 and TRBJ2-3): DVKVTQSSRYLVKRTGEKVFLECVQDMDHENMFWYRQDPGLGLRLIYFSYDVKMKEKGDIPEGYSVSREKKERFSLILESASTNQTSMYLCATETSGSNTQYFGPGTRLTVL.

The chain combines TRBV7-2 with TRBJ2-1; D uncertain. This CDR3 has 12 residues. Trimming removed 1 base from V and 10 bases from J, with 8 bases in between. Per germline, CDR1 SGHTA and CDR2 FQGNSA. CDR3: CASSLGLREQFF. Here the CDR3 DNA reads TGTGCCAGCAGCTTAGGGCTTAGGGAGCAGTTCTTC.

The V and J genes are TRBV6-1 and TRBJ2-3; D unresolved. Deletions cut 6 bases from V and 2 bases from J, with 9 bases between. CDR1 MNHNS and CDR2 SASEGT come from the germline V gene. CDR3 length equals 13 residues. The CDR3 spells CASRATSTDTQYF. The CDR3 coding sequence is TGTGCCAGCAGGGCCACATCCACAGATACGCAGTATTTT.

Points on this clonotype: One end of the junction does not line up with germline, which may come from a read error. V is TRBV7-7 and J is TRBJ2-1; 8 bases agree with TRBD1. Germline CDR1 and CDR2: SSHAT and FNYEAQ (reference sequence). The CDR3 spans 14 residues. This CDR3 is CASSPLRTGNEQFF. The CDR3 region has the DNA TGTGCTAGCAGCCCCCTTCGGACAGGGAATGAGCAGTTCTTC.

J is TRBJ2-7 and V is TRBV7-2; 7 nucleotides line up with TRBD2. The CDR3 contains 13 residues. With 5 bases clipped from V and 2 bases from J, the junction kept 3 bases outside the gene matches. Germline V lookup: CDR1 SGHTA, CDR2 FQGNSA. CDR3 loop: CASSQLAAYEQYF. CDR3 nucleotide sequence: TGTGCCAGCAGCCAGCTAGCGGCCTACGAGCAGTACTTC.

This clonotype came up a few times. The V call is TRBV7-3, the J call TRBJ1-2; maybe TRBD1 (5 bases). Germline V lookup: CDR1 SGHTA, CDR2 FQGTGA. V was cut by 4 bases and J by 6 bases, with 18 bases left in between. CDR3 length: 15 amino acids. DNA of the CDR3: TGTGCCAGCAGCTCTCAGGGCGGGGCACTCAATGGCTACACCTTC. Translation gives CASSSQGGALNGYTF.

There are many counts of this clonotype. This chain links TRBV24-1 with TRBJ2-2; D unclear. CDR1 and CDR2 (germline): KGHDR, SFDVKD. This CDR3 comprises 14 residues. Trimming shortened V by 4 bases and J by 0 bases, and 5 bases separated the two germline ends. In nucleotides, the CDR3 is TGTGCCACCAGTGACCAGCCGAACACCGGGGAGCTGTTTTTT. This gives the protein CATSDQPNTGELFF.

This clonotype was seen only a few times. The V and J genes are TRBV12-3 or TRBV12-4 and TRBJ2-1; TRBD2 agrees at 12 bases. After removal of 3 bases from V and 5 bases from J, the junction contained 5 bases not matched to a gene. The CDR3 sequence is 16 residues long. CDR3 protein: CASSFRTSGIHNEQFF. The DNA of the CDR3 is TGTGCCAGCAGTTTTCGGACTAGCGGGATTCACAATGAGCAGTTCTTC.

The J gene is TRBJ2-3, the V gene TRBV20-1; D is possibly TRBD2 (6 bases). V was shortened by 6 bases and J by 8 bases, with 21 bases between the two germline ends. The germline V gene has CDR1 DFQATT and CDR2 SNEGSKA (reference sequence). This CDR3 is 14 amino acids long. The CDR3 region is CSARRDGHGGTQYF. The DNA for the CDR3 is TGCAGTGCCCGGCGGGACGGACACGGGGGTACGCAGTATTTT.

A note on this clonotype: Just one base apart from a much larger clone, this may be a read error. The chain employs TRBV7-2 and TRBJ2-1; TRBD2 matches at 12 bases. Looked up from germline, CDR1 is SGHTA and CDR2 is FQGNSA. This CDR3 is 16 amino acids long. The chain's CDR3 is CAGSPVLAGGVNEQFF. CDR3 nucleotide sequence: TGTGCCGGCAGCCCAGTACTAGCGGGAGGAGTCAATGAGCAGTTCTTC.

This clonotype occurred a few times. The chain employs TRBV29-1 and TRBJ2-7; 8 nucleotides agree with TRBD1. In germline, CDR1 is SQVTM, CDR2 ANQGSEA. This CDR3 comprises 13 residues. Germline trimming cut 3 bases from V and 7 bases from J; bases unmatched to any gene: 8. The CDR3 protein is CSVDRDRTGEQYF. Here the CDR3 DNA reads TGCAGCGTTGATCGGGACAGGACAGGGGAGCAGTACTTC.

The chain is built from TRBV19 and TRBJ2-2, with D uncertain. This CDR3 comprises 15 residues. Trimming stripped 0 bases from V and 1 base from J, with 6 bases between. Germline loops: CDR1 LNHDA, CDR2 SQIVND (reference sequence). The CDR3 region has the DNA TGTGCCAGTAGTATAGACGTGTGGAACACCGGGGAGCTGTTTTTT. Protein product: CASSIDVWNTGELFF.

This clonotype was seen more than once but under ten times. V gene TRBV29-1 combines with J gene TRBJ1-1; D is uncertain. Germline V gene sequence: CDR1 SQVTM, CDR2 ANQGSEA. The CDR3 has 14 amino acids. Trimming removed 4 bases from V and 5 bases from J, with 17 bases in between. The chain's CDR3 is CSVVMATSGTEAFF. Here the CDR3 DNA reads TGCAGCGTTGTTATGGCCACCTCGGGTACTGAAGCTTTCTTT. Based on the CDR3 plus reference TRBV29-1 and TRBJ1-1, the full variable domain is SAVISQKPSRDICQRGTSLTIQCQVDSQVTMMFWYRQQPGQSLTLIATANQGSEATYESGFVIDKFPISRPNLTFSTLTVSNMSPEDSSIYLCSVVMATSGTEAFFGQGTRLTVV.

The chain combines TRBV2 with TRBJ2-4; the D gene is possibly TRBD1 (5 bases). Germline CDR1 is SNHLY and CDR2 is FYNNEI. This CDR3 is built from 14 residues. Trimming pared 4 bases from V and 4 bases from J, leaving 11 bases between. CDR3 protein: CASSAVGAKNIQYF. The CDR3 nucleotides read TGTGCCAGCAGTGCCGTAGGGGCAAAAAACATTCAGTACTTC.

This clonotype was counted only a few times. The chain employs TRBV28 and TRBJ1-3; 7 bases align to TRBD1. This CDR3 region has 15 residues. V was clipped by 5 bases and J by 3 bases; unmatched bases: 7. Germline assignment: CDR1 MDHEN and CDR2 SYDVKM. The CDR3 DNA is TGTGCCAGCAGTCCCCCATGGACAGGTGGAAACACCATATATTTT. Its protein product is CASSPPWTGGNTIYF.

The V gene is TRBV6-6, the J gene TRBJ2-6; unclear D gene. The CDR3 covers 12 residues. Germline CDR1 is MNHNY and CDR2 is SVGAGI (reference sequence). Trimming stripped 6 bases from V and 4 bases from J, with 4 bases between. The chain's CDR3 is CASSRGANVLTF. The CDR3, as DNA: TGTGCCAGCAGCAGGGGGGCCAACGTCCTGACTTTC.

J is TRBJ2-1 and V is TRBV6-1; D assignment may be TRBD1 or TRBD2 (5 bases each). CDR1 is MNHNS and CDR2 is SASEGT in the germline V gene. Trimming stripped 8 bases from V and 6 bases from J, with 17 bases between. CDR3 size: 14 residues. The CDR3 nucleotides are TGTGCCAGCGCCCCCCGGGGCGAGCCCAATGAGCAGTTCTTC. It translates to CASAPRGEPNEQFF.

This clonotype has more than one count but fewer than ten. The J gene is TRBJ2-7, the V gene TRBV6-6, with D possibly TRBD2 on 5 matching bases. V was clipped by 10 bases and J by 0 bases, with 13 bases between them. The CDR3 has 13 residues. CDR1 and CDR2 from the germline V gene are MNHNY and SVGAGI (reference sequence). CDR3 in DNA: TGTGCCATCCGACGGCGGGTCTCCTACGAGCAGTACTTC. This codes for CAIRRRVSYEQYF.

The chain carries TRBV19 and TRBJ2-2; TRBD2 agrees at 7 bases. From germline, CDR1 is LNHDA and CDR2 SQIVND (reference sequence). The CDR3 is 14 amino acids. With V trimmed by 4 bases and J by 5 bases, 4 bases remained unmatched. The CDR3 region is CASSSGRGTGELFF. The CDR3 coding sequence is TGTGCCAGTAGTAGCGGGAGAGGGACCGGGGAGCTGTTTTTT.

This clonotype was picked up a small number of times. V and J are TRBV6-1 and TRBJ2-5; D may be TRBD1 or TRBD2 (6 bases each). Germline V gives CDR1 MNHNS, CDR2 SASEGT. The CDR3 is 13 residues long. Trimming cost V 1 base and J 9 bases, with 12 bases left between them. The CDR3: CASSEEGGISQYF. CDR3 coding DNA: TGTGCCAGCAGTGAAGAGGGGGGCATTTCCCAGTACTTC.